This record covers a single T cell receptor (beta chain). The sample belongs to a study of blood T cell repertoires in COVID-19. The germline V and J ends were trimmed by 10 bases and 5 bases, with 10 bases remaining between them. The CDR3 spans 11 residues. Per germline, CDR1 MNHEY and CDR2 SVGAGI. Clones were sequenced by immunoSEQ multiplex PCR, and TCRdb holds only the in-frame ones, with some missing. Of under 250,000 clones in the sample, about 90% were seen once. The sequencing input was peripheral blood. The source of this sequence is a young man with COVID-19, enrolled during active disease. The chain uses TRBV6-5 and TRBJ2-3; no firm D call. CDR3 in DNA: TGTGCCACCGATCACGGAGATACGCAGTATTTT. It translates to CATDHGDTQYF.